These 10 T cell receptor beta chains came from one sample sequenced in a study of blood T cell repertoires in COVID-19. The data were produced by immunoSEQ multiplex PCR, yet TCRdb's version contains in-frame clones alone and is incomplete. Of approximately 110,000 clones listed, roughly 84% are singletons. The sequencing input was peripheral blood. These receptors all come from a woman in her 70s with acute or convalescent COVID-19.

The CDR3 reads CATSRQGASDQPQHF. The DNA of the CDR3 is TGTGCCACCAGCAGACAAGGGGCTAGTGATCAGCCCCAGCATTTT. The chain recombines TRBV15 with TRBJ1-5, with D possibly being TRBD1 (5 bases). The CDR3 contains 15 residues. V lost 2 bases, J lost 5 bases, and 13 bases lay in between. Germline CDR1 is LNHNV and CDR2 is YYDKDF (reference sequence). Drawing the rest from reference TRBV15 and TRBJ1-5, the complete variable domain is DAMVIQNPRYQVTQFGKPVTLSCSQTLNHNVMYWYQQKSSQAPKLLFHYYDKDFNNEADTPDNFQSRRPNTSFCFLDIRSPGLGDTAMYLCATSRQGASDQPQHFGDGTRLSIL.

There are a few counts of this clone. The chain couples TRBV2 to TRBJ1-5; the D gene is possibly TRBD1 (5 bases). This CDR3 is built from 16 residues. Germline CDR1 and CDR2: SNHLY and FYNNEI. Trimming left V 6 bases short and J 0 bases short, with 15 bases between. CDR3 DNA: TGTGCCAGCAGGGAACCGGTCACAGGTAGCAATCAGCCCCAGCATTTT. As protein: CASREPVTGSNQPQHF.

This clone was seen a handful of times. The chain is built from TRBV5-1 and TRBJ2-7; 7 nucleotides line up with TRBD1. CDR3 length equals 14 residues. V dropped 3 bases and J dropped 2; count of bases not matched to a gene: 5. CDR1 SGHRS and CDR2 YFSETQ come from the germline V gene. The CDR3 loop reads CASSSGTATYEQYF. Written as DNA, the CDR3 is TGCGCCAGCAGCTCAGGGACAGCTACCTACGAGCAGTACTTC.

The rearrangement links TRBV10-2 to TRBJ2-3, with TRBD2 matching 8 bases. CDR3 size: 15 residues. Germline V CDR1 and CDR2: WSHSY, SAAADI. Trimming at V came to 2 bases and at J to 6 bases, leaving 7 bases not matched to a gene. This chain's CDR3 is CASSELAGFGDTQYF. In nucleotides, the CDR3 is TGCGCCAGCAGTGAGCTAGCGGGCTTTGGGGATACGCAGTATTTT.

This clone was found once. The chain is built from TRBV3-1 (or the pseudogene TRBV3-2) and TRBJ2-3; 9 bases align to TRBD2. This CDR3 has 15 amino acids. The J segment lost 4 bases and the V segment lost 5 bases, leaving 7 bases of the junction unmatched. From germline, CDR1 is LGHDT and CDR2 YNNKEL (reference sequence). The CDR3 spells CASSSATSGSDTQYF. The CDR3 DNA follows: TGTGCCAGCAGCTCCGCGACTAGCGGTTCAGATACGCAGTATTTT.

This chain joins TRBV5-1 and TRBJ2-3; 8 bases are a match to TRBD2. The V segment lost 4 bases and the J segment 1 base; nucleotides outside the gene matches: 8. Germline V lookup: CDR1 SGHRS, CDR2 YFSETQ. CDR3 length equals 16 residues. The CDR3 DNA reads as TGCGCCAGCAGCGTCCAGATGCGGGGGGGCACAGATACGCAGTATTTT. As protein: CASSVQMRGGTDTQYF.

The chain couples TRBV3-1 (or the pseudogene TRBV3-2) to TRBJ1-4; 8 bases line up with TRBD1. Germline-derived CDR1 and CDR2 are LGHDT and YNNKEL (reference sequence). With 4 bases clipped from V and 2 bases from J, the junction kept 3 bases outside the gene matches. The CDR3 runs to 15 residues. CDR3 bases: TGTGCCAGCAGCCCTAACAGGGGGACTAATGAAAAACTGTTTTTT. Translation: CASSPNRGTNEKLFF.

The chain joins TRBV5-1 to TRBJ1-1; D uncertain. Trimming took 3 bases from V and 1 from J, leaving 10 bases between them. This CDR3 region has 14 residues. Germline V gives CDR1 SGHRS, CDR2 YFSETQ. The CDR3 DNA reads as TGCGCCAGCAGCTCCCTGACTGCGAACACTGAAGCTTTCTTT. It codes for CASSSLTANTEAFF.

The CDR3: CASSLKLAGLSNTQYF. The CDR3, as DNA: TGTGCCAGCAGCTTAAAACTAGCGGGACTTTCAAATACGCAGTATTTT. The chain links TRBV7-3 to TRBJ2-3; 10 nucleotides align to TRBD2. The junction had 8 bases not matched to a gene; V was cut back by 1 base and J by 7 bases. The CDR3 runs to 16 residues. Germline V gene sequence: CDR1 SGHTA, CDR2 FQGTGA.

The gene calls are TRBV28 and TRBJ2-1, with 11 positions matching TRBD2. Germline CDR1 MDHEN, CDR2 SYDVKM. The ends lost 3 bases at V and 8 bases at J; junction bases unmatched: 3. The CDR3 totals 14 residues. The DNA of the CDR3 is TGTGCCAGCAGTTTTAGCGGGAGGGCTGATGAGCAGTTCTTC. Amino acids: CASSFSGRADEQFF.